The 26 T cell receptor beta chains below were found in one sample sequenced in a study of HIV-infected patients and healthy controls. cDNA was made from roughly 500 ng RNA using alpha and beta constant primers. Alpha and beta chain libraries were made separately by chain-specific third strand synthesis with multiplexing indices. TCRdb reprocessed the 5' RACE reads via MiXCR and lists one record per CDR3 protein. Here the sample spans 10,000 to 12,000 distinct CDR3 sequences, 8% to 8.5% being singletons. The repertoire came from unfractionated whole blood and reflected all unsorted peripheral T cells. Sequencing was performed on blood. The origin of the receptors is an adult in good health.

This clonotype was seen ten or more times. This chain uses TRBV19 with TRBJ2-3; 10 nucleotides align to TRBD1. The J segment lost 6 bases and the V segment lost 3 bases, leaving 3 bases of the junction unmatched. The CDR3 is 14 amino acids. Germline CDR1 LNHDA, CDR2 SQIVND (reference sequence). The CDR3 protein is CASSMDRGRDTQYF. DNA for the CDR3: TGTGCCAGTAGTATGGACAGGGGGAGGGATACGCAGTATTTT.

This clonotype is categorized as medium-sized. The V and J genes are TRBV29-1 and TRBJ2-5; no definite D call. The CDR3 consists of 13 residues. Trimming removed 1 base from V and 4 bases from J, with 10 bases in between. CDR1 is SQVTM and CDR2 is ANQGSEA in the germline V gene. CDR3 DNA: TGCAGCGTTGAAGCCGTGGATCGAGAGACCCAGTACTTC. It is translated as CSVEAVDRETQYF. The full variable domain, its missing parts supplied by reference TRBV29-1 and TRBJ2-5, is SAVISQKPSRDICQRGTSLTIQCQVDSQVTMMFWYRQQPGQSLTLIATANQGSEATYESGFVIDKFPISRPNLTFSTLTVSNMSPEDSSIYLCSVEAVDRETQYFGPGTRLLVL.

The CDR3 region has the DNA TGTGCCAGCAGCCCGCCCGGTATGGTTCTCACAGATACGCAGTATTTT. Translation: CASSPPGMVLTDTQYF. The chain couples TRBV7-2 to TRBJ2-3; no clear D gene. Trimming shortened V by 5 bases and J by 2 bases, and 17 bases separated the two germline ends. Germline loops: CDR1 SGHTA, CDR2 FQGNSA. The CDR3 sequence is 16 residues long.

This clonotype was found many times. CDR3 nucleotide sequence: TGCAGAGGCCTAGAGGGTAAAAATAGCTCTGGAAACACCATATATTTT. Translated, it gives CRGLEGKNSSGNTIYF. J is TRBJ1-3 and V is TRBV20-1; D remains ambiguous. The CDR3 is 16 amino acids. Germline V gene lookup returns CDR1 DFQATT and CDR2 SNEGSKA (reference sequence).

This clonotype qualifies as medium-sized. This chain connects TRBV7-2 to TRBJ2-1, with 10 bases lining up with TRBD2. The junction had 11 bases not matched to a gene; V was cut back by 5 bases and J by 10 bases. The V gene's germline CDR1 is SGHTA and CDR2 FQGNSA. The CDR3 length is 15 residues. The CDR3 DNA follows: TGTGCCAGCAGCCCTTCTTCTAGCGGGAGAAGAGAGCAGTTCTTC. It is translated as CASSPSSSGRREQFF.

This chain connects TRBV5-1 to TRBJ1-5; 9 positions match TRBD1. Trimming took 3 bases from V and 4 from J; bases not matched to a gene: 2. Germline CDR1 and CDR2: SGHRS and YFSETQ. The CDR3 has 14 amino acids. CDR3 DNA: TGCGCCAGCAGCTCCGGACAGGGGAATCAGCCCCAGCATTTT. Translated, it gives CASSSGQGNQPQHF.

By sample share, this clonotype is medium-sized. The gene calls are TRBV29-1 and TRBJ2-5; TRBD1 aligns across 9 bases. V trimming: 6 bases; J trimming: 2 bases; junction bases outside the gene matches: 7. The germline gives CDR1 SQVTM, CDR2 ANQGSEA. This CDR3 comprises 14 residues. This CDR3 is CSVDPGQGQETQYF. The DNA for the CDR3 is TGCAGCGTCGATCCGGGACAGGGTCAAGAGACCCAGTACTTC.

By proportion, this clonotype is medium-sized (0.01 to 0.1%). The J gene is TRBJ2-7, the V gene TRBV7-6; TRBD1 aligns across 10 bases. The CDR3 totals 16 residues. The V gene end was trimmed by 5 bases and the J gene end by 3 bases; junction bases not matched to a gene: 10. Germline CDR1 and CDR2: SGHVS and FNYEAQ. CDR3 coding DNA: TGTGCCAGCAGCCCGAGAGGGGGACAGGGGAACTACGAGCAGTACTTC. Residues: CASSPRGGQGNYEQYF. The full variable domain, in which reference TRBV7-6 and TRBJ2-7 provide the parts outside the CDR3, is GAGVSQSPRYKVTKRGQDVALRCDPISGHVSLYWYRQALGQGPEFLTYFNYEAQQDKSGLPNDRFSAERPEGSISTLTIQRTEQRDSAMYRCASSPRGGQGNYEQYFGPGTRLTVT.

This clonotype showed up many times. For the CDR3, the DNA is TGCAGTGCTAGATGGGGAAGGTGGGGGTCGGCTGGTTATCAGCCCCAGCATTTT. Amino acids: CSARWGRWGSAGYQPQHF. This chain links TRBV20-1 with TRBJ1-5; D is possibly TRBD1 (5 bases). CDR3 length: 18 residues. V was trimmed by 2 bases and J by 5 bases, leaving 25 bases between them. Germline-derived CDR1 and CDR2 are DFQATT and SNEGSKA (reference sequence).

By share of the sample, this clonotype is medium-sized. The V and J genes are TRBV7-9 and TRBJ1-1, with D unresolved. Germline lookup yields CDR1 SEHNR and CDR2 FQNEAQ (reference sequence). CDR3 length: 13 residues. Trimming removed 1 base at V and 4 bases at J, with 7 bases between. The CDR3, as DNA: TGTGCCAGCAGCTTAGGGAGTTCCACTGAAGCTTTCTTT. Its protein product is CASSLGSSTEAFF.

This clonotype is medium-sized. The J gene is TRBJ2-2, the V gene TRBV7-2; D not certain. The CDR3 is 16 residues long. Germline V gene lookup returns CDR1 SGHTA and CDR2 FQGNSA. V was shortened by 4 bases and J by 4 bases, with 16 bases between the two germline ends. CDR3 residues: CASSSKLVGRTGELFF. CDR3 nucleotides: TGTGCCAGCAGCTCAAAGTTGGTAGGACGCACCGGGGAGCTGTTTTTT.

The gene calls are TRBV6-2 or TRBV6-3 and TRBJ1-1; D unclear. This CDR3 is 15 amino acids long. Germline CDR1 MNHEY, CDR2 SVGEGT. The V gene lost 5 bases and the J gene lost 4 bases, with 17 bases spanning the gap. The CDR3 here is CASSLDSPWATEAFF. DNA of the CDR3: TGTGCCAGCAGTCTGGACTCACCGTGGGCCACTGAAGCTTTCTTT.

This clonotype has more than one count but fewer than ten. The V call is TRBV12-3 or TRBV12-4, the J call TRBJ2-3, with D perhaps TRBD2 (7 bases). The CDR3 extends over 19 amino acids. The germline V and J ends were trimmed by 2 bases and 2 bases, with 23 bases remaining between them. This CDR3 is CASSLQSRLARGATDTQYF. The CDR3 nucleotides are TGTGCCAGCAGTTTACAATCCCGGCTAGCTCGGGGGGCCACAGATACGCAGTATTTT.

Relative to its sample, this clonotype is medium-sized. J is TRBJ2-7 and V is TRBV10-3, with 8 bases identical to TRBD1. Trimming cost V 4 bases and J 4 bases; bases outside gene matches: 9. Germline V gene sequence: CDR1 ENHRY, CDR2 SYGVKD. CDR3 size: 15 residues. This CDR3 is CAISGDRFMRYEQYF. CDR3 in DNA: TGTGCCATCAGTGGGGACAGGTTTATGCGTTACGAGCAGTACTTC.

By its share, this clonotype is medium-sized. The chain is built from TRBV20-1 and TRBJ2-7, with 8 bases that match TRBD2. This CDR3 is built from 15 residues. V was pared by 4 bases and J by 5 bases, with 13 bases of the junction left unmatched. Germline V gene lookup returns CDR1 DFQATT and CDR2 SNEGSKA (reference sequence). CDR3 nucleotide sequence: TGCAGTGCTACGGGCCGGCGGGGGGCCCAAAACGAGCAGTACTTC. This gives the protein CSATGRRGAQNEQYF.

This clonotype counts as medium-sized. The genes are TRBV12-3 or TRBV12-4 and TRBJ2-1; D is undetermined. With 2 bases removed from V and 2 bases from J, the gap between germline ends came to 10 bases. The CDR3 is made up of 15 amino acids. The CDR3 DNA is TGTGCCAGCAGTTTATTCGGGTCCCCCTACAATGAGCAGTTCTTC. It yields the protein CASSLFGSPYNEQFF.

The rearrangement links TRBV24-1 to TRBJ1-2, with D unresolved. This CDR3 is 15 amino acids long. Trimming stripped 4 bases from V and 8 bases from J, with 19 bases between. From germline, CDR1 is KGHDR and CDR2 SFDVKD. Written as DNA, the CDR3 is TGTGCCACCAGTGACCCTCTACTCTTGAATGGAGGCTACACCTTC. Its protein is CATSDPLLLNGGYTF.

This clonotype occurred many times. The V gene is TRBV2, the J gene TRBJ2-6; D is unclear. V was trimmed by 6 bases and J by 1 base, leaving 7 bases between them. This CDR3 is built from 14 residues. Germline-derived CDR1 and CDR2 are SNHLY and FYNNEI. The chain's CDR3 is CASSFISGANVLTF. The DNA for the CDR3 is TGTGCCAGCAGCTTCATTTCTGGGGCCAACGTCCTGACTTTC.

This clonotype has ten or more counts. The rearrangement links TRBV2 to TRBJ1-5, with D perhaps matching TRBD1 (5 bases). Germline loops: CDR1 SNHLY, CDR2 FYNNEI. This CDR3 is 15 amino acids long. Trimming shortened V by 4 bases and J by 3 bases, and 13 bases separated the two germline ends. The CDR3 DNA is TGTGCCAGCAGTGCAATTACAGGTCCCAATCAGCCCCAGCATTTT. It yields the protein CASSAITGPNQPQHF.

This clonotype is medium-sized (0.01 to 0.1%) in the sample. The chain is built from TRBV19 and TRBJ2-1, with unresolved D. The germline CDR1 and CDR2 sequences are LNHDA and SQIVND (reference sequence). Between the trimmed V and J ends, which lost 3 bases and 6 bases, there was a span of 3 bases. The CDR3 is 11 amino acids. The CDR3 here is CASSIGNEQFF. DNA for the CDR3: TGTGCCAGTAGTATCGGCAATGAGCAGTTCTTC.

This clonotype is categorized as medium-sized (0.01 to 0.1%). In DNA, the CDR3 is TGTGCCACCAGTGATTTGTACCAGGGTCGGGAAAAACTGTTTTTT. It specifies CATSDLYQGREKLFF. This rearrangement joins TRBV24-1 to TRBJ1-4; the D gene is possibly TRBD1 (5 bases). The germline CDR1 and CDR2 sequences are KGHDR and SFDVKD. The CDR3 contains 15 residues. V was shortened by 0 bases and J by 8 bases, with 12 bases between the two germline ends.

This clonotype was picked up many times. The chain links TRBV28 to TRBJ1-1; 11 positions match TRBD1. CDR1 is MDHEN, CDR2 SYDVKM, per germline. Losses at the gene ends were 4 bases for V and 3 bases for J; bases not matched to a gene: 4. This CDR3 is 15 amino acids long. The CDR3 sequence: CASSSRDRGDTEAFF. The CDR3 nucleotides read TGTGCCAGCAGTTCCCGGGACAGGGGGGACACTGAAGCTTTCTTT.

By sample fraction, this clonotype is medium-sized. The chain links TRBV2 to TRBJ2-5; D unclear. The ends were cut back, 5 bases at V and 4 bases at J, with 17 bases in the middle. Per the germline V gene, CDR1 is SNHLY and CDR2 is FYNNEI. The CDR3 contains 15 residues. CDR3 nucleotides: TGTGCCAGCAGTTTATACGGACCTCTCAGAGAGACCCAGTACTTC. Residues: CASSLYGPLRETQYF.

The chain has TRBV9 and TRBJ2-7; D gene uncertain. CDR3 length: 13 residues. V was clipped by 0 bases and J by 6 bases, with 10 bases between them. CDR1 and CDR2 (germline): SGDLS, YYNGEE. CDR3 residues: CASSVGNTGEQYF. CDR3 nucleotide sequence: TGTGCCAGCAGCGTAGGCAACACCGGCGAGCAGTACTTC.

This clonotype is termed medium-sized (0.01 to 0.1%). The chain recombines TRBV9 with TRBJ2-3; the D gene is possibly TRBD1 (5 bases). The CDR3 loop spans 14 amino acids. V shed 3 bases and J shed 5 bases, with 13 bases lying between them. The germline V gene encodes CDR1 SGDLS and CDR2 YYNGEE. The CDR3 loop is CASSARGAIDTQYF. The CDR3 bases are TGTGCCAGCAGCGCTCGTGGGGCTATAGATACGCAGTATTTT.

This chain connects TRBV7-8 to TRBJ1-1, with D unresolved. Germline V CDR1 and CDR2: SGHVS, FQNEAQ. Trimming stripped 7 bases from V and 7 bases from J, with 19 bases between. This CDR3 contains 14 residues. The CDR3 coding sequence is TGTGCCAGCAACTTGGGTGTAGTCAGTAATGAAGCTTTCTTT. As protein: CASNLGVVSNEAFF. The full variable domain, in which reference TRBV7-8 and TRBJ1-1 provide the parts outside the CDR3, is GAGVSQSPRYKVAKRGQDVALRCDPISGHVSLFWYQQALGQGPEFLTYFQNEAQLDKSGLPSDRFFAERPEGSVSTLKIQRTQQEDSAVYLCASNLGVVSNEAFFGQGTRLTVV.